The entry that follows covers one T cell receptor (beta chain) sequence. This sample stems from a study of siplizumab effects on memory and regulatory T cells. The protocol was immunoSEQ multiplex PCR, while the TCRdb copy is restricted to in-frame clones and leaves out a portion. Of about 50,000 clones in the sample, over 75% were seen once. V was clipped by 3 bases and J by 6 bases; unmatched bases: 5. Germline V gene sequence: CDR1 MDHEN, CDR2 SYDVKM. CDR3 size: 14 residues. Sequenced material: naive CD8+ T cells sorted from blood. The sequence was obtained from a human donor in good health. The chain is built from TRBV28 and TRBJ1-1; 9 bases are shared with TRBD1. For the CDR3, the DNA is TGTGCCAGCAGTTTGGGACAGGGAATAGCTGAAGCTTTCTTT. Its protein product is CASSLGQGIAEAFF.